This TCR beta chain was documented in a study of cytomegalovirus exposure and HLA in healthy donors. General study points: In a later analysis, a missense DCLRE1C variant was linked to TCR beta V- and J-gene trimming. When analyzed later, the rates of TCR association showed variation by HLA locus, with DRB1 the most and HLA-C the fewest.

PCR primers comprised 60 Vbeta and 13 Jbeta primers. Here immunoSEQ multiplex PCR was the method, and the copy in TCRdb shows in-frame clones only, minus some. The table includes some 80,000 clones, around 77% detected once. This clone was detected once. Its antigen is not known. This CDR3 has 13 amino acids. The germline V gene has CDR1 GTSNPN and CDR2 SVGIG (reference sequence). V gave up 2 bases and J gave up 5 bases, with 10 bases separating them. The chain combines TRBV30 with TRBJ2-1; perhaps TRBD1 as D (5 bases). The receptor was derived from a man aged 45-65 years in good health and CMV-seronegative. Sequenced material: PBMCs. CDR3 coding DNA: TGTGCCTGGAGTATGGGGCCTAACAATGAGCAGTTCTTC. It translates to CAWSMGPNNEQFF.